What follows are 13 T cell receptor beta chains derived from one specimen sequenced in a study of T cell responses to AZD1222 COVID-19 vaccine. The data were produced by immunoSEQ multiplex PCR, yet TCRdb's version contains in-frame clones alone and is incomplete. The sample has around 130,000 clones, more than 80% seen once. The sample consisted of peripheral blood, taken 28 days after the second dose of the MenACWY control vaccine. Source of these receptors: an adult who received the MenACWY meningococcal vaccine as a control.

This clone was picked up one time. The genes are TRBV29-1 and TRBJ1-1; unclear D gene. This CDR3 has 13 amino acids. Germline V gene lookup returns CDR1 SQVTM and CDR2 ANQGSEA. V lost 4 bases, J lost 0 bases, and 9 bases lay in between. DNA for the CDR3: TGCAGCGTTGGGGAGGAAATGAACACTGAAGCTTTCTTT. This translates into CSVGEEMNTEAFF.

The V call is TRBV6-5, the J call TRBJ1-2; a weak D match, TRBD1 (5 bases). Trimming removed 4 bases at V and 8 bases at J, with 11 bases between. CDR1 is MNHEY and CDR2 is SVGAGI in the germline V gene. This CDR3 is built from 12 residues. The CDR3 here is CASSFRGGGYTF. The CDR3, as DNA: TGTGCCAGCAGTTTTCGTGGGGGGGGCTACACCTTC.

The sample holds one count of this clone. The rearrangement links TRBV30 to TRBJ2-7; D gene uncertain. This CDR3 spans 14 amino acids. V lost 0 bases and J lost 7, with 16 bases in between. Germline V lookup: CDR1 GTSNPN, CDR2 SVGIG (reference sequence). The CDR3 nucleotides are TGTGCCTGGAGTGTACCGGGTGGCACGTGGGAGCAGTACTTC. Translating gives CAWSVPGGTWEQYF.

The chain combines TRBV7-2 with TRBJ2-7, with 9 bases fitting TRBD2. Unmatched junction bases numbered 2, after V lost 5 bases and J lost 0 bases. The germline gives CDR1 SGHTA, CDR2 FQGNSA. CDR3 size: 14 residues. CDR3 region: CASSQTSGSYEQYF. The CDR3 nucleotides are TGTGCCAGCAGCCAGACTAGCGGCTCCTACGAGCAGTACTTC.

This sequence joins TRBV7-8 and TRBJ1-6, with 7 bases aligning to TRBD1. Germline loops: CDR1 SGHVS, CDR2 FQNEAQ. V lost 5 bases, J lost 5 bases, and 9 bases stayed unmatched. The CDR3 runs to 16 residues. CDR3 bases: TGTGCCAGCAGCACCTTACAGGGGTGGGATAATTCACCCCTCCACTTT. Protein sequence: CASSTLQGWDNSPLHF. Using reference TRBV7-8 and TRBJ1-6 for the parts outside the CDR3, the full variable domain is GAGVSQSPRYKVAKRGQDVALRCDPISGHVSLFWYQQALGQGPEFLTYFQNEAQLDKSGLPSDRFFAERPEGSVSTLKIQRTQQEDSAVYLCASSTLQGWDNSPLHFGNGTRLTVT.

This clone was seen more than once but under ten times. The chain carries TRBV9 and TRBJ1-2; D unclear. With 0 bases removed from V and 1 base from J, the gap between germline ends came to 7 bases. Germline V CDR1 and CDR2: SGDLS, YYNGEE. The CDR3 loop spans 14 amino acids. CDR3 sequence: CASSVGDLNYGYTF. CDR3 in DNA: TGTGCCAGCAGCGTAGGAGACCTTAACTATGGCTACACCTTC.

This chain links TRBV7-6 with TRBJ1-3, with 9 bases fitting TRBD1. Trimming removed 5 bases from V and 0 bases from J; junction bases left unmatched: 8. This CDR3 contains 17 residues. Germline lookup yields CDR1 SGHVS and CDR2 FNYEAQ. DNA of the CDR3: TGTGCCAGCAGCAAGGGACAGGGAACGATCTCTGGAAACACCATATATTTT. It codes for CASSKGQGTISGNTIYF.

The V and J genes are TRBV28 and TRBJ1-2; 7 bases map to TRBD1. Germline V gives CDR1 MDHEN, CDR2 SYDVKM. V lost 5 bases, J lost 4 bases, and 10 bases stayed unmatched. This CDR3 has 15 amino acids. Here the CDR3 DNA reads TGTGCCAGCAGTCTGGATGACAGGGAGGGCTATGGCTACACCTTC. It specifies CASSLDDREGYGYTF.

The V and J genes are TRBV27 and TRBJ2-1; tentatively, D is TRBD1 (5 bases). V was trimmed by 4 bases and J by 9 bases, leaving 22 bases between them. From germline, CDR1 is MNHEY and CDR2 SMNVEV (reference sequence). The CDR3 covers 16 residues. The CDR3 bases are TGTGCCAGCAGTTGCCCTAGGGGCCCCCCGACTTGTGAGCAGTTCTTC. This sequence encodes CASSCPRGPPTCEQFF.

The CDR3 loop reads CASSSETGSYEQYF. The CDR3 DNA sequence: TGTGCCAGCAGCTCGGAGACAGGGTCCTACGAGCAGTACTTC. V usage is TRBV7-8 and J usage is TRBJ2-7; 7 bases are shared with TRBD1. Germline V gene lookup returns CDR1 SGHVS and CDR2 FQNEAQ. V was clipped by 4 bases and J by 1 base; unmatched bases: 4. CDR3 length: 14 residues.

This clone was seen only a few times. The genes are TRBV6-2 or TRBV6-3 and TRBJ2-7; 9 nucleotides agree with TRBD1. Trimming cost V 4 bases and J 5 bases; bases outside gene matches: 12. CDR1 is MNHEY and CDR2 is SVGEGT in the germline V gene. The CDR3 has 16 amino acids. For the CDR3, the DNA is TGTGCCAGCAGTTCTATCCGACAGGGGGTTGAGAACGAGCAGTACTTC. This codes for CASSSIRQGVENEQYF.

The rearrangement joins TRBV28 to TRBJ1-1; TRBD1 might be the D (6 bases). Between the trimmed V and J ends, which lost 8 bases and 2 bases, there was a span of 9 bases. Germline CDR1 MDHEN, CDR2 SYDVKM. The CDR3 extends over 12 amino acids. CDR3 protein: CASRQANTEAFF. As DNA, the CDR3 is TGTGCCAGCCGACAGGCAAACACTGAAGCTTTCTTT.

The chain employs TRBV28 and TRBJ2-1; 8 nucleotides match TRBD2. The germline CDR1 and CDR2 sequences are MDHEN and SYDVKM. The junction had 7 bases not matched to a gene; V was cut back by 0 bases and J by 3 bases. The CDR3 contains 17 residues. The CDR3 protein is CASSLWASGSGYNEQFF. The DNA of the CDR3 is TGTGCCAGCAGTTTATGGGCCAGCGGGAGTGGCTACAATGAGCAGTTCTTC.